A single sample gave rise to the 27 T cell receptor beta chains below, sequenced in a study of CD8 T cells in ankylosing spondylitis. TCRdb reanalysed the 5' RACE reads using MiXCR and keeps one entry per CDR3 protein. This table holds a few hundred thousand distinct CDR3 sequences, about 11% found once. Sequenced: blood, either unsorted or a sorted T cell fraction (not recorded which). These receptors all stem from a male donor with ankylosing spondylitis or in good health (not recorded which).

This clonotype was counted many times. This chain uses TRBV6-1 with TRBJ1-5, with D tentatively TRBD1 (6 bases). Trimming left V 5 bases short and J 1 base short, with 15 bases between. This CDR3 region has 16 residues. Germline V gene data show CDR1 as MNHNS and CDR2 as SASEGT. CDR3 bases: TGTGCCAGCAGTCGCGACAGGCCGAGCAGCAATCAGCCCCAGCATTTT. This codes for CASSRDRPSSNQPQHF.

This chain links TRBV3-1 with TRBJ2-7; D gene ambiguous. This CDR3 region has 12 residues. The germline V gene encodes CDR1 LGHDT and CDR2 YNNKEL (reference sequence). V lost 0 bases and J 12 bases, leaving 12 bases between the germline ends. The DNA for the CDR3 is TGTGCCAGCAGCCAAGATGGCGACAACCGGTACTTC. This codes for CASSQDGDNRYF.

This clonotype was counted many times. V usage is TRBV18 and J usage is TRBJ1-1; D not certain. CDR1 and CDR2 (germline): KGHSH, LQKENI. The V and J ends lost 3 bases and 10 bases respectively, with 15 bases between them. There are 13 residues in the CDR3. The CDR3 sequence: CASSPDGRGRAFF. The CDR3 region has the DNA TGTGCCAGCTCACCTGATGGGCGGGGTCGAGCTTTCTTT. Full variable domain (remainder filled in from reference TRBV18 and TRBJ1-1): NAGVMQNPRHLVRRRGQEARLRCSPMKGHSHVYWYRQLPEEGLKFMVYLQKENIIDESGMPKERFSAEFPKEGPSILRIQQVVRGDSAAYFCASSPDGRGRAFFGQGTRLTVV.

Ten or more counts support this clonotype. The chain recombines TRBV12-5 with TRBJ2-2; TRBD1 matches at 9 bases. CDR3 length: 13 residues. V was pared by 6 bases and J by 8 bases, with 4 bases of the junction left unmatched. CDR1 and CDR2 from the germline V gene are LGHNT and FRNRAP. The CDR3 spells CASGPTGGGELFF. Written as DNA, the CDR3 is TGTGCTAGTGGCCCGACAGGGGGAGGGGAGCTGTTTTTT.

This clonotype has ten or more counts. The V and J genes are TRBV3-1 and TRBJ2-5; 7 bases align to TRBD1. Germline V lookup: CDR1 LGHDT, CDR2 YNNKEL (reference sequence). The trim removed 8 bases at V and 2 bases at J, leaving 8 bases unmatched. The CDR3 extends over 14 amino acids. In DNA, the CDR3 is TGTGCCAGCCTGGGGGACAGCACTCAAGAGACCCAGTACTTC. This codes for CASLGDSTQETQYF.

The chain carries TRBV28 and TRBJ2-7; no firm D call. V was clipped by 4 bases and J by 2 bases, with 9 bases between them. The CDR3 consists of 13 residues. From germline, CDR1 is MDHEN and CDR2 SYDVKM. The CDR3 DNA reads TGTGCCAGCAGTTCCGAGGCAACCTACGAGCAGTACTTC. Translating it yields CASSSEATYEQYF. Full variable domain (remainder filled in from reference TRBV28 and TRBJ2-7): DVKVTQSSRYLVKRTGEKVFLECVQDMDHENMFWYRQDPGLGLRLIYFSYDVKMKEKGDIPEGYSVSREKKERFSLILESASTNQTSMYLCASSSEATYEQYFGPGTRLTVT.

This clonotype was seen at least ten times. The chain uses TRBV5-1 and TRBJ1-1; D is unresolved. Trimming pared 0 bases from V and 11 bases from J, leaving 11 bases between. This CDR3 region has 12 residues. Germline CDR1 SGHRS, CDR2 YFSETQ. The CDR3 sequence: CASSLVGVGAFF. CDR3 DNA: TGCGCCAGCAGCTTGGTTGGGGTCGGGGCTTTCTTT.

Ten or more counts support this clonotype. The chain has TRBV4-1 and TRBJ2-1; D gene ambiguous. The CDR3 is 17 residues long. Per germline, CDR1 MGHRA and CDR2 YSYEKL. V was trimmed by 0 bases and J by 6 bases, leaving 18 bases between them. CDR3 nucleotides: TGCGCCAGCAGCCAAGACCCCTTTAGCCCCTCCGGCAATGAGCAGTTCTTC. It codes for CASSQDPFSPSGNEQFF.

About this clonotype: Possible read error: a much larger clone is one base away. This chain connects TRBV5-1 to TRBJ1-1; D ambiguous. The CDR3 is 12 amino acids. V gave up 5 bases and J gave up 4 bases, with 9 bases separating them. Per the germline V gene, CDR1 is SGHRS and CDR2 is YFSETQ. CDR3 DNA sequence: TGCGCCAGCAGGGGTCCCACCACTGAAGCTTTCTTT. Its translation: CASRGPTTEAFF.

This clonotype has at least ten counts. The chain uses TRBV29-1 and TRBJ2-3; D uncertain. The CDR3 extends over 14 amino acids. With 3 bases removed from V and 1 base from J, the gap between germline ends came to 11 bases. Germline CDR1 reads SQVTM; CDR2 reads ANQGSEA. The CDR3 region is CSVDIRLGTDTQYF. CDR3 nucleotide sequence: TGCAGCGTTGATATCAGACTGGGCACAGATACGCAGTATTTT.

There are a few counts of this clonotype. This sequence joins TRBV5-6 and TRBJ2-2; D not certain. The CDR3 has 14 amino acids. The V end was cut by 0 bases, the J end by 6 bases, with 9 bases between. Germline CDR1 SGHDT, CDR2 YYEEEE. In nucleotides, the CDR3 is TGTGCCAGCAGCTTGGACATTCGGGCCGGGGAGCTGTTTTTT. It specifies CASSLDIRAGELFF.

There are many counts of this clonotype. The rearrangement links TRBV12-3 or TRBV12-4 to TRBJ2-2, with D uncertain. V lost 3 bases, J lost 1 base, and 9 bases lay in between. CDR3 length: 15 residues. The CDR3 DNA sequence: TGTGCCAGCAGTTTGAACTTTCAGAACACCGGGGAGCTGTTTTTT. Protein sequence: CASSLNFQNTGELFF.

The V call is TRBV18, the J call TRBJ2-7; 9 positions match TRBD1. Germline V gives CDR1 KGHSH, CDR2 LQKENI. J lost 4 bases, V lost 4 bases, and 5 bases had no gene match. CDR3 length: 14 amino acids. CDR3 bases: TGTGCCAGCTCACGGACAGGGGAATTGTACGAGCAGTACTTC. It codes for CASSRTGELYEQYF.

CDR3 residues: CASSLMVVGELFF. The CDR3 nucleotides are TGTGCCAGCAGTTTAATGGTAGTCGGGGAGCTGTTTTTT. This sequence joins TRBV28 and TRBJ2-2; no reliable D call. Trimming shortened V by 2 bases and J by 7 bases, and 8 bases separated the two germline ends. Germline V gene sequence: CDR1 MDHEN, CDR2 SYDVKM. The CDR3 runs 13 residues.

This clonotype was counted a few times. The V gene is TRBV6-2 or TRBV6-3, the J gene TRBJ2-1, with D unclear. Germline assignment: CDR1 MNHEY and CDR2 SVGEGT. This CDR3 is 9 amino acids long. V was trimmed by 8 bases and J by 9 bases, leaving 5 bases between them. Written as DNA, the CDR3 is TGTGCCAGCCGGTCTGAGCAGTTCTTC. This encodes CASRSEQFF.

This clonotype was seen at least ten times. For the CDR3, the DNA is TGCAGTGCTAGAGATGGAGAGACCCAGTACTTC. It yields the protein CSARDGETQYF. The J gene is TRBJ2-5, the V gene TRBV20-1; D not resolved. The length of the CDR3 is 11 residues. V was pared by 0 bases and J by 4 bases, with 3 bases between. Germline V lookup: CDR1 DFQATT, CDR2 SNEGSKA (reference sequence).

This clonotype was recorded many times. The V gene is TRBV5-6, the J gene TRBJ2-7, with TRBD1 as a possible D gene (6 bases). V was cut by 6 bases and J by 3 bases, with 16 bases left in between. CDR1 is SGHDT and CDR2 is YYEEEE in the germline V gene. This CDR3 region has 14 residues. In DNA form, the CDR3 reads TGTGCCAGCAACCGTCGACAGGACCGCTACGAGCAGTACTTC. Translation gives CASNRRQDRYEQYF.

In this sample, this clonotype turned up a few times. The CDR3 sequence is CASREGDSTVYEQYF. The CDR3 DNA sequence: TGCGCCAGCAGGGAGGGGGACTCGACGGTTTACGAGCAGTACTTC. The chain uses TRBV5-1 and TRBJ2-7; either TRBD1 or TRBD2 may supply D (6 bases each). V dropped 5 bases and J dropped 4 bases, with 19 bases sitting between them. The length of the CDR3 is 15 residues. CDR1 SGHRS and CDR2 YFSETQ come from the germline V gene.

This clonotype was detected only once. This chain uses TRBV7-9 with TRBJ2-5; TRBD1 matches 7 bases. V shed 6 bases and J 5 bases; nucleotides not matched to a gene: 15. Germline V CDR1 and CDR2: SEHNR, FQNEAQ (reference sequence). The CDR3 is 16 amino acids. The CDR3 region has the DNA TGTGCCAGCAGTACATTCCGGGACAGCTTCGGGGAGACCCAGTACTTC. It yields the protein CASSTFRDSFGETQYF.

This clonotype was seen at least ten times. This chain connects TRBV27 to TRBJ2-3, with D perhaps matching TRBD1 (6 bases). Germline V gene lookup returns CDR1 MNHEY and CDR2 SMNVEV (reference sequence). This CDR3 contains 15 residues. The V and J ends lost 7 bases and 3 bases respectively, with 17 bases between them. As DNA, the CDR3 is TGTGCCAGCAACACCAGGGGCTTAGGGACAGATACGCAGTATTTT. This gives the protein CASNTRGLGTDTQYF.

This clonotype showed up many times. CDR3 coding DNA: TGTGCCAGCAGTTTAGGGGCAGGGGGACAAACTGAAGCTTTCTTT. This translates into CASSLGAGGQTEAFF. The chain combines TRBV12-3 or TRBV12-4 with TRBJ1-1; 7 bases map to TRBD1. The CDR3 contains 15 residues. The V and J ends lost 1 base and 5 bases, in that order; junction bases with no gene match: 7.

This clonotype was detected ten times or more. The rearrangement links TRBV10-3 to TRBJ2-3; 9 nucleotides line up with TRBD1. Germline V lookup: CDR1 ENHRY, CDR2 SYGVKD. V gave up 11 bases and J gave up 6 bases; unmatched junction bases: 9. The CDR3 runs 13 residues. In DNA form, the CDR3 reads TGTGCCCTCCGGACAGGGGAATCGGATACGCAGTATTTT. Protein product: CALRTGESDTQYF.

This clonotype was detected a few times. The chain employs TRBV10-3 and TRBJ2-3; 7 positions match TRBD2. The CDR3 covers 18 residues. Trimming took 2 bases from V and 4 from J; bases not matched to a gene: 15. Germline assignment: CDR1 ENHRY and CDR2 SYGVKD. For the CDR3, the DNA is TGTGCCATCAGTGAGATCGGGGCGACTAGCACGGTCTCAGATACGCAGTATTTT. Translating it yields CAISEIGATSTVSDTQYF.

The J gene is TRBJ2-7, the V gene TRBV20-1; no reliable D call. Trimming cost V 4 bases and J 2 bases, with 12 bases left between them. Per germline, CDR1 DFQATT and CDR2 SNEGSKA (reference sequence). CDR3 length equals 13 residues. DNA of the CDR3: TGCAGTGCTATCAAAGGCCAGACCTACGAGCAGTACTTC. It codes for CSAIKGQTYEQYF.

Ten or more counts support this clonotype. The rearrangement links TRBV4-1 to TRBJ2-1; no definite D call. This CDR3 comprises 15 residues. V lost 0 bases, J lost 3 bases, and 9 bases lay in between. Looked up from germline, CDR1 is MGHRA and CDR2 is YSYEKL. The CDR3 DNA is TGCGCCAGCAGCCAAGATGGGTCGGACTACAATGAGCAGTTCTTC. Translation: CASSQDGSDYNEQFF.

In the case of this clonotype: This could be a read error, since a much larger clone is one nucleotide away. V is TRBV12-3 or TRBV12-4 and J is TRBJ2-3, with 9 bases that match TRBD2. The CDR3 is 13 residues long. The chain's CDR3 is CATSGAITGTQYF. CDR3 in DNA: TGTGCCACTAGCGGGGCGATCACAGGTACGCAGTATTTT.

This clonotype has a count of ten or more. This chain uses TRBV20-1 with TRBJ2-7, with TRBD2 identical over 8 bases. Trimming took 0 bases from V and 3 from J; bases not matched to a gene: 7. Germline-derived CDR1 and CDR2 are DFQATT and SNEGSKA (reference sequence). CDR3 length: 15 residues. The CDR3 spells CSARDLAGGNYEQYF. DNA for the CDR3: TGCAGTGCTAGAGATCTGGCGGGAGGTAACTACGAGCAGTACTTC.